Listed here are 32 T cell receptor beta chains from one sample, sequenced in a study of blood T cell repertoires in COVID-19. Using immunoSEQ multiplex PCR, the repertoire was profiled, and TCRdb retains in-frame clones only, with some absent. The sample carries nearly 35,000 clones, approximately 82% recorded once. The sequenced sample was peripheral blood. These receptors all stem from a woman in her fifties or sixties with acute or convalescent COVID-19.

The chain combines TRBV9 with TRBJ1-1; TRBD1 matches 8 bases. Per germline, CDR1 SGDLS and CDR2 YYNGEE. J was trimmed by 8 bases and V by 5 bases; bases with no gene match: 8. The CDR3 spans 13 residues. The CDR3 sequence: CASSPGQAVEAFF. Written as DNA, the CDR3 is TGTGCCAGCAGTCCGGGACAGGCAGTAGAAGCTTTCTTT.

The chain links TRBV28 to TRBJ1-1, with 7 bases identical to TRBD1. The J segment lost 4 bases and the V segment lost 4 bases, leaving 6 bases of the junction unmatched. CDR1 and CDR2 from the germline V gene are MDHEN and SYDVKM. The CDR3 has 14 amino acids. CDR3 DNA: TGTGCCAGCAGTTCGGAGACAGGGTTCACTGAAGCTTTCTTT. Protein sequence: CASSSETGFTEAFF. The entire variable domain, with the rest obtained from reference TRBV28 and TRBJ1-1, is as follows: DVKVTQSSRYLVKRTGEKVFLECVQDMDHENMFWYRQDPGLGLRLIYFSYDVKMKEKGDIPEGYSVSREKKERFSLILESASTNQTSMYLCASSSETGFTEAFFGQGTRLTVV.

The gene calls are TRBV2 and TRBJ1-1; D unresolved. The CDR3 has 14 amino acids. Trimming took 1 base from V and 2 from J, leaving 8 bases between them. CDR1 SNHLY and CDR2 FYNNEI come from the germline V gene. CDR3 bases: TGTGCCAGCAGTGAAGGACTGCTCAACACTGAAGCTTTCTTT. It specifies CASSEGLLNTEAFF.

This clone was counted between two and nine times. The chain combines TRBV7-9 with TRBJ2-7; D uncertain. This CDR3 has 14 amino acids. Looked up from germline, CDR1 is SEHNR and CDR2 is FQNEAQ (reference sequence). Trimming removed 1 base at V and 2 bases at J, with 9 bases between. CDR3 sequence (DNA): TGTGCCAGCAGCTTAGATGACTGGACCTACGAGCAGTACTTC. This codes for CASSLDDWTYEQYF.

The DNA for the CDR3 is TGTGCCACCTCACAGGGGTATAATTCACCCCTCCACTTT. Encoded protein: CATSQGYNSPLHF. This chain links TRBV24-1 with TRBJ1-6; 7 bases are a match to TRBD1. The CDR3 sequence is 13 residues long. Germline V gives CDR1 KGHDR, CDR2 SFDVKD. After removal of 9 bases from V and 4 bases from J, the junction contained 2 bases not matched to a gene.

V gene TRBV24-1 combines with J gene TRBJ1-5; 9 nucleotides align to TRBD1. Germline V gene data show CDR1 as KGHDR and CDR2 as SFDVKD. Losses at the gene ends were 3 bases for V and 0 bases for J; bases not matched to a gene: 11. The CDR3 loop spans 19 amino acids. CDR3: CATSDAPPRQGDSNQPQHF. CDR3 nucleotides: TGTGCCACCAGTGATGCCCCTCCACGACAGGGGGATAGCAATCAGCCCCAGCATTTT.

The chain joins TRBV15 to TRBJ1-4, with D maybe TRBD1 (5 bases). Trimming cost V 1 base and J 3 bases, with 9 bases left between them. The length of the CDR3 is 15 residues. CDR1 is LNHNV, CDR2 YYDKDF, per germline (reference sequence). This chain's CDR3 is CATSRVRGANEKLFF. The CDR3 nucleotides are TGTGCCACCAGCAGAGTACGGGGGGCTAATGAAAAACTGTTTTTT.

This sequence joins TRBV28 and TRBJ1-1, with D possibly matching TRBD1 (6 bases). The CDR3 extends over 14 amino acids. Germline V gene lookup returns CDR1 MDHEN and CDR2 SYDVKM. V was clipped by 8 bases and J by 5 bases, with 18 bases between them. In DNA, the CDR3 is TGTGCCAGCCTGCCTGGGGGGGCGCGGACTGAAGCTTTCTTT. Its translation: CASLPGGARTEAFF. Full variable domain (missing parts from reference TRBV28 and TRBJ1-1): DVKVTQSSRYLVKRTGEKVFLECVQDMDHENMFWYRQDPGLGLRLIYFSYDVKMKEKGDIPEGYSVSREKKERFSLILESASTNQTSMYLCASLPGGARTEAFFGQGTRLTVV.

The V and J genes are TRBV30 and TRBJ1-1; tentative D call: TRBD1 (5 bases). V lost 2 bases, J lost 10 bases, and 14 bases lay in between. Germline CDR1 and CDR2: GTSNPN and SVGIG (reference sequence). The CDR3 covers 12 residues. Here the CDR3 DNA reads TGTGCCTGGAGTAGCATCGGGGGAACAGCTTTCTTT. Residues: CAWSSIGGTAFF.

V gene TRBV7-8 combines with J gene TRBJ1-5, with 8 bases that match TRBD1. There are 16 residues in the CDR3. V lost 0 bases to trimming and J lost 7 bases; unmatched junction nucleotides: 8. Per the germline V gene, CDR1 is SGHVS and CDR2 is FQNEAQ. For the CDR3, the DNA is TGTGCCAGCAGCTTAGCTGTACAGGGGGTGGGCCAGCCCCAGCATTTT. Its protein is CASSLAVQGVGQPQHF.

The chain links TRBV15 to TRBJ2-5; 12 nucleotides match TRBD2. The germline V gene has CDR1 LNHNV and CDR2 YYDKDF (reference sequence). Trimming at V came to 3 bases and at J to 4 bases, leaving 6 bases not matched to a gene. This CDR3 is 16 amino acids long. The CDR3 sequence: CATSSGLAGNAETQYF. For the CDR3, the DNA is TGTGCCACCAGCAGTGGACTAGCGGGGAACGCAGAGACCCAGTACTTC.

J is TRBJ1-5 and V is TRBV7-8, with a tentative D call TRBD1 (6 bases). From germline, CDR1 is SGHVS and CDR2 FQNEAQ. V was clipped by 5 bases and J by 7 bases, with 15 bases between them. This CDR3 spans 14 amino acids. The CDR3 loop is CASSLTGYGQPQHF. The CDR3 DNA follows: TGTGCCAGCAGCCTTACAGGGTATGGGCAGCCCCAGCATTTT.

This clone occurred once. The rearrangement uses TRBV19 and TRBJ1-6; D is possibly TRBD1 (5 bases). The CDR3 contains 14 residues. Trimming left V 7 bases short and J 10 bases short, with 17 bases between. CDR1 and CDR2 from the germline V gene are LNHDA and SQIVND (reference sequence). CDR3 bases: TGTGCCAGTAAGATAGGGCAGGGAGGCTCACCCCTCCACTTT. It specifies CASKIGQGGSPLHF. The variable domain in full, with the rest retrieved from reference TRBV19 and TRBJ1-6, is DGGITQSPKYLFRKEGQNVTLSCEQNLNHDAMYWYRQDPGQGLRLIYYSQIVNDFQKGDIAEGYSVSREKKESFPLTVTSAQKNPTAFYLCASKIGQGGSPLHFGNGTRLTVT.

CDR3 residues: CASRPVGVTNTEAFF. CDR3 bases: TGTGCCAGCAGACCAGTCGGGGTAACGAACACTGAAGCTTTCTTT. V usage is TRBV6-6 and J usage is TRBJ1-1, with no clear D. The CDR3 totals 15 residues. The V end lost 6 bases, the J end lost 1 base, and 15 bases lay between the germline ends. Germline loops: CDR1 MNHNY, CDR2 SVGAGI (reference sequence).

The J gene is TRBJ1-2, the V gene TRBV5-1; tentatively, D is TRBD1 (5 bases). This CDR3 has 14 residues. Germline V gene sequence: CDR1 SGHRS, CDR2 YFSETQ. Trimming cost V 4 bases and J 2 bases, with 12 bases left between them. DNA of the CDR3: TGCGCCAGCAGCCCATCGCAGGGAAACTATGGCTACACCTTC. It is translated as CASSPSQGNYGYTF.

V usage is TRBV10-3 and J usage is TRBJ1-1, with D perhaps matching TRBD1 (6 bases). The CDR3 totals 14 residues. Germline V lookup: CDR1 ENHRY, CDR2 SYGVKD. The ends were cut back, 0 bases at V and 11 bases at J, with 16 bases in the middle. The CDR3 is CAISESRTVAKAFF. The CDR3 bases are TGTGCCATCAGTGAGTCACGGACAGTAGCGAAGGCTTTCTTT.

CDR3 protein: CASSRGQGSGNTIYF. The CDR3 coding sequence is TGCGCCAGCAGCCGGGGACAGGGGTCCGGAAACACCATATATTTT. The gene calls are TRBV5-1 and TRBJ1-3; 10 bases map to TRBD1. V lost 4 bases to trimming and J lost 4 bases; unmatched junction nucleotides: 5. The CDR3 is 15 amino acids. Germline values: CDR1 SGHRS, CDR2 YFSETQ.

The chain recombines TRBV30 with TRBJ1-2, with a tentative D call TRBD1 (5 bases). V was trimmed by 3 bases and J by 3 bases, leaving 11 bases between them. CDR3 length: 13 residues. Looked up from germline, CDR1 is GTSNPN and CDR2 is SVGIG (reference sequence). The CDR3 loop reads CAWRLLGDYGYTF. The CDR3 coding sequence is TGTGCCTGGAGGTTATTAGGGGACTATGGCTACACCTTC. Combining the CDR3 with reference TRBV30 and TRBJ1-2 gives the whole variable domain SQTIHQWPATLVQPVGSPLSLECTVEGTSNPNLYWYRQAAGRGLQLLFYSVGIGQISSEVPQNLSASRPQDRQFILSSKKLLLSDSGFYLCAWRLLGDYGYTFGSGTRLTVV.

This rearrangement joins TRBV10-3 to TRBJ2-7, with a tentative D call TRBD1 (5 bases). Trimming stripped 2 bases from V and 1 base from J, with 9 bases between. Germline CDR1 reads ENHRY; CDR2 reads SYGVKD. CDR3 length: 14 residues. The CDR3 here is CAISEQGESYEQYF. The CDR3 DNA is TGTGCCATCAGTGAGCAGGGTGAATCCTACGAGCAGTACTTC.

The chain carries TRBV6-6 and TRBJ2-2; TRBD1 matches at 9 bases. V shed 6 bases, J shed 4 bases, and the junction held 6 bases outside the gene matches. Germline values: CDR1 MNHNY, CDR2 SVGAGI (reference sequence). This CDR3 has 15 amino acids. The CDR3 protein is CASRTGTGSTGELFF. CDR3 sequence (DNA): TGTGCCAGCAGGACCGGGACAGGGTCCACCGGGGAGCTGTTTTTT.

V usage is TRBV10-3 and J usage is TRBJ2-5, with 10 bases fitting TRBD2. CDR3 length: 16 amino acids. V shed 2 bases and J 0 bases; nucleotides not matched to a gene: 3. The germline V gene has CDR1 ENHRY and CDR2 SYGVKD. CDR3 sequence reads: CAISEGLAGDQETQYF. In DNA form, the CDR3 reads TGTGCCATCAGTGAGGGGCTAGCGGGGGACCAAGAGACCCAGTACTTC.

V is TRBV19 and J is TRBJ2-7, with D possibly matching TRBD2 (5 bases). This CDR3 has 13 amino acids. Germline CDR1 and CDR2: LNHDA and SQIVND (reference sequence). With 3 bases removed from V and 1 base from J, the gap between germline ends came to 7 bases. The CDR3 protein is CASSIGDSYEQYF. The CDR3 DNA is TGTGCCAGTAGTATCGGGGATTCCTACGAGCAGTACTTC.

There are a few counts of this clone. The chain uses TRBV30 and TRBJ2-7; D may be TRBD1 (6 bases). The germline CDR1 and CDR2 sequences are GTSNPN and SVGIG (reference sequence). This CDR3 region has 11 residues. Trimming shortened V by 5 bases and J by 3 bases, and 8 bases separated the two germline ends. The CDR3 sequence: CAWGQFYEQYF. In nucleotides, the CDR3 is TGTGCCTGGGGACAGTTCTACGAGCAGTACTTC.

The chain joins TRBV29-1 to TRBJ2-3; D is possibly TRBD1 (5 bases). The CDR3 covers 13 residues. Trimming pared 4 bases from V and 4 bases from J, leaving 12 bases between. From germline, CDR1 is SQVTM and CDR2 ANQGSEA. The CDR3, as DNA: TGCAGCGTTGGTGGACATACGTCAGATACGCAGTATTTT. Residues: CSVGGHTSDTQYF.

The CDR3 nucleotides read TGTGCCAGCAGCTTGGCCTTCTACTACGAGCAGTACTTC. Its protein product is CASSLAFYYEQYF. The chain recombines TRBV5-6 with TRBJ2-7; D gene unclear. The CDR3 sequence is 13 residues long. Germline V CDR1 and CDR2: SGHDT, YYEEEE. Trimming pared 0 bases from V and 3 bases from J, leaving 7 bases between.

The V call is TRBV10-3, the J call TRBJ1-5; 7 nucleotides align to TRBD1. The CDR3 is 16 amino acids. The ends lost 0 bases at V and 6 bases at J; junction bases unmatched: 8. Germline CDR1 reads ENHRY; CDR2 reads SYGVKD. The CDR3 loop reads CAISESPGGAGQPQHF. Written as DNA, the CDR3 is TGTGCCATCAGTGAGTCGCCAGGGGGAGCGGGTCAGCCCCAGCATTTT.

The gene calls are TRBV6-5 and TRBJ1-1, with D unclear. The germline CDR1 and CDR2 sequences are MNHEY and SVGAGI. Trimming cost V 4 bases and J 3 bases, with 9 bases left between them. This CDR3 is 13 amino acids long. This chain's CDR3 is CASSSEIDTEAFF. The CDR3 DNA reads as TGTGCCAGCAGTTCCGAGATTGACACTGAAGCTTTCTTT.

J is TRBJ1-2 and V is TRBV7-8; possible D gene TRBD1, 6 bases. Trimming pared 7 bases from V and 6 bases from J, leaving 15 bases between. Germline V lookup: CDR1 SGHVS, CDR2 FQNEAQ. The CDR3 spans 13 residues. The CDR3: CASNLDRSHGYTF. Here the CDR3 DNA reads TGTGCCAGCAACCTAGACAGGTCACATGGCTACACCTTC.

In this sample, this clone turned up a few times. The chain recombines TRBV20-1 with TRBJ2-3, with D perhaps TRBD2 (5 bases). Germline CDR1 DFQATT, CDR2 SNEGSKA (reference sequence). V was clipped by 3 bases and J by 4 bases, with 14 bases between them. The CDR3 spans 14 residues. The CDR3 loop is CSASPGSGPDTQYF. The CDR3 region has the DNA TGCAGTGCTAGTCCTGGGAGTGGCCCAGATACGCAGTATTTT.

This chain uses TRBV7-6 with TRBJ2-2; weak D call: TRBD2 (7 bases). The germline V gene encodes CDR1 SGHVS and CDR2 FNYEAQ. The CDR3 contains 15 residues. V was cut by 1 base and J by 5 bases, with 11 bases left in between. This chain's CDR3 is CASSLGGGGTGELFF. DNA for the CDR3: TGTGCCAGCAGCTTAGGAGGGGGGGGAACCGGGGAGCTGTTTTTT.

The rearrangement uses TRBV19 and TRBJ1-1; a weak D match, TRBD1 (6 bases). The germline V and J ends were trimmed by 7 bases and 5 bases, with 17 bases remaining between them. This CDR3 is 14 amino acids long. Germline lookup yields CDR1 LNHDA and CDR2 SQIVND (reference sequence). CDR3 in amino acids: CASNSGQWGTEAFF. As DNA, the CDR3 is TGTGCCAGTAACTCAGGACAGTGGGGGACTGAAGCTTTCTTT.

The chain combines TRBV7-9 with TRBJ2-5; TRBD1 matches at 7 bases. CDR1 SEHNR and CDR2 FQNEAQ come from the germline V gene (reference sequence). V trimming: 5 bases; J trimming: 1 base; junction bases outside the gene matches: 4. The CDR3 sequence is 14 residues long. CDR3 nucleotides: TGTGCCAGCAGCCGACAGGGTGGCCAAGAGACCCAGTACTTC. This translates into CASSRQGGQETQYF.